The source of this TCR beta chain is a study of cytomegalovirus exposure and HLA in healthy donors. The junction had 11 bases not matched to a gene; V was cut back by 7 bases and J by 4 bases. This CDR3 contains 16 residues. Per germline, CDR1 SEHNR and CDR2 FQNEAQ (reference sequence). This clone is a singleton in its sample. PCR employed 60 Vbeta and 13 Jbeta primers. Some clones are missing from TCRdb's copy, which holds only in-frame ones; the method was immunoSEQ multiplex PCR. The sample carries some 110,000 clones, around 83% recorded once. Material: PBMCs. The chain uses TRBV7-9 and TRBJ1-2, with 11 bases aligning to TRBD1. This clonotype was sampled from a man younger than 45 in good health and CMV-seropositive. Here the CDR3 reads CASTVAGTGGTYGYTF. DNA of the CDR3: TGTGCCAGCACCGTAGCCGGGACAGGGGGAACCTATGGCTACACCTTC.